Listed below are T cell receptor beta chains from one sample, sequenced in a study of T cells in Graves' hyperthyroidism and ophthalmopathy. A single record per CDR3 protein comes from TCRdb applying MiXCR to the multiplex PCR reads. The sample carries roughly 290,000 distinct CDR3 sequences, 15% to 20% recorded once. Sequencing was performed on blood. These receptors all stem from a woman aged 60-75 years with Graves' ophthalmopathy. Each CDR3 is given with its conserved first and last residue. The order of the fields is J gene, V gene, clone size, D gene, CDR3 DNA, CDR3 protein. A D gene is named only where the DNA matches it firmly. Size is stated for part of the rows, as once, few or many counts, or as a class when the clone is expanded.

TRBJ1-1,TRBV9,-,-,TGTGCCAGCAGCGTAGGAACAGACTCACGCACTGAAGCTTTCTTT,CASSVGTDSRTEAFF
TRBJ2-6,TRBV27,many,TRBD1,TGTGCCAGCAGTACGGACAGGGTGGTCTCTGGGGCCAACGTCCTGACTTTC,CASSTDRVVSGANVLTF
TRBJ2-5,TRBV4-1,many,-,TGCGCCAGCAGCCAAGTCGGGCCTAGGGAGACCCAGTACTTC,CASSQVGPRETQYF
TRBJ1-5,TRBV19,many,-,TGTGCCAGTAGTATATCGGGCGGGTTTCAGCCCCAGCATTTT,CASSISGGFQPQHF
TRBJ1-1,TRBV11-2,many,-,TGTGCCAGCAGCTTAGAGGGTGGGGTCACTGAAGCTTTCTTT,CASSLEGGVTEAFF
TRBJ1-2,TRBV7-2,-,TRBD1,TGTGCCAGCAGCCAGGACAGGGGAGAGGGCTACACCTTC,CASSQDRGEGYTF
TRBJ1-1,TRBV7-9,many,TRBD1,TGTGCCAGCAGCCAACGGACAGGAGGGAGCACTGAAGCTTTCTTT,CASSQRTGGSTEAFF
TRBJ2-1,TRBV10-3,many,TRBD2,TGTGCCATCAGTGATATTGCGGGAGGGCCTGGGAATGAGCAGTTCTTC,CAISDIAGGPGNEQFF
TRBJ2-3,TRBV2,many,-,TGTGCCAGCAGTGATTTCGGGGGGCTAAGCACAGATACGCAGTATTTT,CASSDFGGLSTDTQYF
TRBJ2-1,TRBV5-1,-,TRBD2,TGCGCCAGCAGCACCGGGACTAGCGGGGGCCACAATGAGCAGTTCTTC,CASSTGTSGGHNEQFF
TRBJ2-2,TRBV6-4,few,-,TGTGCCAGCAGTGAGGATGGCTACAGCACCGGGGAGCTGTTTTTT,CASSEDGYSTGELFF
TRBJ2-1,TRBV12-3/TRBV12-4,few,-,TGTGCCAGCAGTTTCCGCCCTAATGAGCAGTTCTTC,CASSFRPNEQFF
TRBJ2-1,TRBV28,many,TRBD2,TGTGCCAGCAGTTTAAGCGGGGTGCCGGGCAATGAGCAGTTCTTC,CASSLSGVPGNEQFF
TRBJ1-1,TRBV2,many,TRBD1,TGTGCCAGCCGGACAGGGCAGGACACTGAAGCTTTCTTT,CASRTGQDTEAFF
TRBJ2-3,TRBV12-3/TRBV12-4,many,TRBD2,TGTGCCAGCAGTTTAAGCGGGAGGCGTCTCACAGATACGCAGTATTTT,CASSLSGRRLTDTQYF
TRBJ1-1,TRBV12-3/TRBV12-4,many,TRBD1,TGTGCCAGCAGTGGTAGGACAGGAGGAACGGCGAACACTGAAGCTTTCTTT,CASSGRTGGTANTEAFF
TRBJ1-1,TRBV19,few,-,TGTGCCAGTAGTGCTGGTCTCAACATGAACACTGAAGCTTTCTTT,CASSAGLNMNTEAFF
TRBJ1-1,TRBV5-1,few,TRBD1,TGCGCCAGCAGCTTGGCCGGACAGGGGGATTTAACTGAAGCTTTCTTT,CASSLAGQGDLTEAFF
TRBJ1-5,TRBV4-3,few,-,TGCGCCAGCAGCCAAGAATGGGCGTACAATCAGCCCCAGCATTTT,CASSQEWAYNQPQHF
TRBJ1-5,TRBV7-2,-,-,TGTGCCAGCAGCTTATGGTGTGGGCTTCAGCCCCAGCATTTT,CASSLWCGLQPQHF
TRBJ1-1,TRBV10-2,-,TRBD1,TGCGCCAGCAGTGTACCGGGACAGGGAAACACTGAAGCTTTCTTT,CASSVPGQGNTEAFF
TRBJ2-3,TRBV5-8,-,TRBD1,TGTGCCAGCAGCTGGCGACAGGGAAGCACAGATACGCAGTATTTT,CASSWRQGSTDTQYF
TRBJ2-7,TRBV6-1,many,TRBD2,TGTGCCAGCAGTTCACCGGGACTAGCGAAAGAGCAGTACTTC,CASSSPGLAKEQYF
TRBJ2-7,TRBV20-1,-,TRBD1,TGCAGTGCTAGCCGACAGGGCCCCTACGAGCAGTACTTC,CSASRQGPYEQYF
TRBJ2-1,TRBV5-1,many,-,TGCGCCAGCAGCTTCGATCAGTACAATGAGCAGTTCTTC,CASSFDQYNEQFF
TRBJ1-2,TRBV7-6,many,-,TGTGCCAGCAGCTTAGAACAGTACTATGGCTACACCTTC,CASSLEQYYGYTF
TRBJ2-3,TRBV3-1,many,-,TGTGCCAGCGGAACCCTGACCACGACTAGTCAAGGCACAGATACGCAGTATTTT,CASGTLTTTSQGTDTQYF
TRBJ2-7,TRBV7-9,many,-,TGTGCCAGCAGCCCGGCGGACAACTACGAGCAGTACTTC,CASSPADNYEQYF
TRBJ2-2,TRBV2,many,TRBD2,TGTGCCAGCAGCAAAGGCGGGGGGTCCACCGGGGAGCTGTTTTTT,CASSKGGGSTGELFF
TRBJ1-3,TRBV7-2,many,TRBD1,TGTGCCAGCAGCTTCGGGGCAGGGGGTGGAAACACCATATATTTT,CASSFGAGGGNTIYF
TRBJ1-1,TRBV10-3,few,-,TGTGCCATCAGTGAGTCGAAGGGCACTGAAGCTTTCTTT,CAISESKGTEAFF
TRBJ2-2,TRBV3-1,few,-,TGTGCCAGCAGCGACCGGGACTCGAGGACCGGGGAGCTGTTTTTT,CASSDRDSRTGELFF
TRBJ2-5,TRBV28,many,TRBD1,TGTGCCAGCAGTTCGAATGTCCGGGACAGGGGTCAAGAGACCCAGTACTTC,CASSSNVRDRGQETQYF
TRBJ1-4,TRBV20-1,many,-,TGCAGTGCTTCAGGACCCAACGGGAATGAAAAACTGTTTTTT,CSASGPNGNEKLFF
TRBJ2-1,TRBV7-9,many,TRBD2,TGTGCCAGCAGCTTATCTGGGCTAGCGGGGGGGCGTGAGCAGTTCTTC,CASSLSGLAGGREQFF
TRBJ2-7,TRBV2,many,TRBD1,TGTGCCAGCAGCCGGGACAGGGTTCTCGAGCAGTACTTC,CASSRDRVLEQYF
TRBJ1-4,TRBV9,-,TRBD1,TGTGCCAGCAGCGTATCAGGGGACAGGGGACCGGGGGATGAAAAACTGTTTTTT,CASSVSGDRGPGDEKLFF
TRBJ2-2,TRBV7-2,many,TRBD2,TGTGCCAGCAGCTCAACCTCCTCCGGGACTACGAACACCGGGGAGCTGTTTTTT,CASSSTSSGTTNTGELFF
TRBJ2-7,TRBV10-3,many,TRBD1,TGTGCCATCAGCGCGGGACAGGGTTACGACGAGCAGTACTTC,CAISAGQGYDEQYF
TRBJ1-1,TRBV2,many,-,TGTGCCAGCAGAGCCCGACAGTTCCCGAACACTGAAGCTTTCTTT,CASRARQFPNTEAFF
TRBJ1-5,TRBV20-1,many,-,TGCAGTGCTAGAGGACAGTATGGGCAGCCCCAGCATTTT,CSARGQYGQPQHF
TRBJ2-3,TRBV3-1,-,-,TGTGCTTTTATGGACAGGGAGGGTGGAGATACGCAGTATTTT,CAFMDREGGDTQYF
TRBJ2-1,TRBV5-1,few,TRBD2,TGCGCCAGCAGCCCGGGTCGGGCGGGAGGATTCAAGTTCTTC,CASSPGRAGGFKFF
TRBJ2-3,TRBV20-1,many,-,TGCAGTGCTAGAGATCTGAGCAAAGCTAGCACAGATACGCAGTATTTT,CSARDLSKASTDTQYF
TRBJ2-7,TRBV2,many,-,TGTGCCAGTTCTCCCCCGGGAAGTGGGGGCGAGCAGTACTTC,CASSPPGSGGEQYF